The TCR beta chain described here comes from a study of T cells after posttransplantation cyclophosphamide. Study conclusions and caveats: Tissue-infiltrating T cells from skin or gut overlapped little with blood T cells. After PTCy, TRB diversity resembled that of CNI/methotrexate controls.

Treatment was busulfan-fludarabine conditioning, a marrow graft, and cyclophosphamide on days +3 and +4. Details on this clone: Its antigen is unknown.

The V gene's germline CDR1 is MGHRA and CDR2 YSYEKL. V was clipped by 0 bases and J by 8 bases; unmatched bases: 4. The CDR3 is made up of 14 amino acids. This table comes from immunoSEQ multiplex PCR, and its TCRdb copy is limited to in-frame clones, with some not included. The data contain 2,500 to 4,000 clones, 75% to 85% of them singletons. This TCR was sampled from a male patient aged 60-70 years who received an allogeneic stem cell transplant from a related donor and was CMV-positive. Some of the T cells may derive from the graft donor. The material was PBMCs, obtained approximately 28 weeks after allogeneic stem cell transplant with posttransplant cyclophosphamide. The chain carries TRBV4-1 and TRBJ1-2, with 9 bases identical to TRBD1. CDR3 region: CASSQEQGARGYTF. The CDR3 DNA reads TGCGCCAGCAGCCAAGAACAGGGGGCGCGGGGCTACACCTTC.